This T cell receptor (beta chain) was captured by sequencing in a study of shared clonotypes between healthy human individuals. This CDR3 region has 15 residues. V was clipped by 7 bases and J by 2 bases, with 15 bases between them. CD45RO-negative, CCR7-selected cells formed the naive CD8 fraction, which excluded terminally differentiated effector memory CD45RA+ cells. This clone was counted only a few times. Its antigen is not identified. Points from the study as a whole: Relative to memory subsets, naive subsets generally showed larger estimated richness.

Generated by immunoSEQ multiplex PCR, the TCRdb table keeps only in-frame clones and is missing some. The sample contains roughly 2,000,000 clones, approximately 92% of which appear only once. The chain is built from TRBV23-1 and TRBJ1-3; tentative D call: TRBD1 (5 bases). TRBV23-1 is an ORF for which the function is uncertain. This receptor was taken from a man in his late teens or twenties in good health. Some clones in this sample may be carry-over from other donors' samples. Sequences were obtained from naive CD8+ T cells from PBMCs. As DNA, the CDR3 is TGCGCCAGCATGGGGCAGGGCAGGACTGGAAACACCATATATTTT. This sequence encodes CASMGQGRTGNTIYF.